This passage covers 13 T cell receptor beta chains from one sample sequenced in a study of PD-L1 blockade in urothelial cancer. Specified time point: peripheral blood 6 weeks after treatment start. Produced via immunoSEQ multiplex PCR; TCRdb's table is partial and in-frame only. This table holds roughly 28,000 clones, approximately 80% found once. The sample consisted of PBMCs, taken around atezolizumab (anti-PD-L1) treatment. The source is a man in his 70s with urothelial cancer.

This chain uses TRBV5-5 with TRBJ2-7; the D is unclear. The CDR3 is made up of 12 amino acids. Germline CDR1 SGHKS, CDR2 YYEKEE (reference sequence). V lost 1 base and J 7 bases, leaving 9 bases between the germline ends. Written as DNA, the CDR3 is TGTGCCAGCAGCTTGCCCCTGAGGGAGCAGTACTTC. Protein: CASSLPLREQYF.

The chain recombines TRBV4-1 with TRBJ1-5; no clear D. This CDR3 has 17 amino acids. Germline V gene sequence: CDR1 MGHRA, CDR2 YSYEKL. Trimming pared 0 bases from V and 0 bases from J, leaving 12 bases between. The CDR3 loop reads CASSQDTTADSNQPQHF. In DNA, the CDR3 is TGCGCCAGCAGCCAAGATACAACAGCCGATAGCAATCAGCCCCAGCATTTT.

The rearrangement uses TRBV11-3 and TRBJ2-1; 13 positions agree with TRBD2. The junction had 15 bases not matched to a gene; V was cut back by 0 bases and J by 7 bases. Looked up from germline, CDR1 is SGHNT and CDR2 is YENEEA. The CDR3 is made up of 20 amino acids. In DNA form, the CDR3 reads TGTGCCAGCAGCTTAGAAGGGACTAGCGGGGCTATAACCCAGAGGAATGAGCAGTTCTTC. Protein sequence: CASSLEGTSGAITQRNEQFF.

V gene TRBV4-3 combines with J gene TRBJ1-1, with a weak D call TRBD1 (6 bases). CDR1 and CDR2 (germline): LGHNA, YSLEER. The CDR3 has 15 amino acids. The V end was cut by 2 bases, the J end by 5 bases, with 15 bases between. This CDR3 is CASSQTSTGRTEAFF. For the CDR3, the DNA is TGCGCCAGCAGCCAAACCAGTACAGGGAGAACTGAAGCTTTCTTT.

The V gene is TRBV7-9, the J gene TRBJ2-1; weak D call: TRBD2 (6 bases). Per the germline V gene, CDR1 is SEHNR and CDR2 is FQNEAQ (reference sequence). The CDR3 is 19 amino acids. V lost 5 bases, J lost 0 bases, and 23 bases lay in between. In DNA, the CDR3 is TGTGCCAGCAGCCCGCCTTTTAGATGGACGGGAGCCTCCTACAATGAGCAGTTCTTC. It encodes CASSPPFRWTGASYNEQFF. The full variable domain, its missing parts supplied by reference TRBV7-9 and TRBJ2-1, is DTGVSQNPRHKITKRGQNVTFRCDPISEHNRLYWYRQTLGQGPEFLTYFQNEAQLEKSRLLSDRFSAERPKGSFSTLEIQRTEQGDSAMYLCASSPPFRWTGASYNEQFFGPGTRLTVL.

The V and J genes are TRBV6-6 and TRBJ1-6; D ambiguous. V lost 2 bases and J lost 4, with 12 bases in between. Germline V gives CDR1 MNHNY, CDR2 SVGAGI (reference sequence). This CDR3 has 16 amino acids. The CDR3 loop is CASSYDPADYNSPLHF. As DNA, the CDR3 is TGTGCCAGCAGTTACGACCCGGCGGATTATAATTCACCCCTCCACTTT.

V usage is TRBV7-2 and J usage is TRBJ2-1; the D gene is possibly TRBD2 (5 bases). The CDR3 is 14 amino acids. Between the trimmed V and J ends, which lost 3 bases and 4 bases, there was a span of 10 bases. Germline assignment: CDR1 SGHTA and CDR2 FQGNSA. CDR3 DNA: TGTGCCAGCAGCTTTCAATCGGGGTACAATGAGCAGTTCTTC. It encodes CASSFQSGYNEQFF.

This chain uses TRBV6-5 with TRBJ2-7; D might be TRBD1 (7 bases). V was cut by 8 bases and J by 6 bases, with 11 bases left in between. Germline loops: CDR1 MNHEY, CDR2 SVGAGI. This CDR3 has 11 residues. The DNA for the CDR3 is TGTGCCAGCCGCCAGGGGGGCGAGCAGTACTTC. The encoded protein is CASRQGGEQYF.

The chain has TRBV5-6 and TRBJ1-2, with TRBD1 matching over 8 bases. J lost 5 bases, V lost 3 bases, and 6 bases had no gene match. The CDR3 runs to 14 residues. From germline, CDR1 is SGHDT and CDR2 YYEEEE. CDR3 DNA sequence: TGTGCCAGCAGCTCAGGACAGGGATCTTATGGCTACACCTTC. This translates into CASSSGQGSYGYTF.

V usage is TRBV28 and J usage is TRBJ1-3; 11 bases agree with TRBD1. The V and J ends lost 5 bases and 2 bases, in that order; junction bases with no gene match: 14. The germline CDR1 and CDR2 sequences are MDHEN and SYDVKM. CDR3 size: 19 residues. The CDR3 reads CASSPTGTGGVQAGNTIYF. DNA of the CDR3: TGTGCCAGCAGTCCTACCGGGACAGGGGGAGTTCAGGCTGGAAACACCATATATTTT.

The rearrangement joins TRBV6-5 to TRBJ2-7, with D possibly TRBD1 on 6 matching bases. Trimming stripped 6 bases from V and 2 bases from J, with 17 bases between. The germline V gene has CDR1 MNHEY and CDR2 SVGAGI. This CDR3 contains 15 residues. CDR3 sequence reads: CASRHRDTSAYEQYF. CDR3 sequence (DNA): TGTGCCAGCAGGCACCGGGACACCTCAGCCTACGAGCAGTACTTC.

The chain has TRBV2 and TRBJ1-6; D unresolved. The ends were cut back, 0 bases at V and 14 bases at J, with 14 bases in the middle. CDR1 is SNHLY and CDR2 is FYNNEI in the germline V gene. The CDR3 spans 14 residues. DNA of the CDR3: TGTGCCAGCAGTGAAGCGCTTCTGCAAAGAGCCCTCCACTTT. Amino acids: CASSEALLQRALHF. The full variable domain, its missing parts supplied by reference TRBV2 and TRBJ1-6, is EPEVTQTPSHQVTQMGQEVILRCVPISNHLYFYWYRQILGQKVEFLVSFYNNEISEKSEIFDDQFSVERPDGSNFTLKIRSTKLEDSAMYFCASSEALLQRALHFGNGTRLTVT.

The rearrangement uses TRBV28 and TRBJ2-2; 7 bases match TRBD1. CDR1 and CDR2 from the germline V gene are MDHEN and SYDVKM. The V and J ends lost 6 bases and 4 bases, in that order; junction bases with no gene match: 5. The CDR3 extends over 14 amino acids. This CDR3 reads CASRGGRPTGELFF. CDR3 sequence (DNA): TGTGCCAGCAGAGGGGGCCGTCCCACCGGGGAGCTGTTTTTT.